This T cell receptor beta chain was recorded in a study of cytomegalovirus exposure and HLA in healthy donors. This CDR3 comprises 14 residues. Trimming took 0 bases from V and 6 from J, leaving 15 bases between them. Per germline, CDR1 SQVTM and CDR2 ANQGSEA. The study ran its PCR with 60 Vbeta and 13 Jbeta primers. Sequenced by immunoSEQ multiplex PCR; TCRdb stores in-frame clones only, minus some. The sample shows roughly 150,000 clones, 75% of them seen only once. The V and J genes are TRBV29-1 and TRBJ2-7, with D possibly being TRBD1 (5 bases). The receptor was derived from a woman aged 50 to 60 in good health and CMV-seropositive. Sequenced input: PBMCs. The CDR3 here is CSVEDLGVLGEQYF. In DNA, the CDR3 is TGCAGCGTTGAAGACTTAGGGGTTCTGGGCGAGCAGTACTTC.